These 25 T cell receptor beta chains were sequenced from one sample in a study of blood T cell repertoires in COVID-19 (dated by TCRdb to the early 2020s). Library generation was performed with the immunoSEQ multiplex PCR assay. Not all clones reach the TCRdb copy of this immuneACCESS table, which keeps in-frame sequences only. Checked studies attribute under half of the gap to unresolved V genes and leave the rest unexplained. This sample has approximately 88,000 clones in its table, and about 70% of those were observed once. The ten largest clones represent 15% to 20% of the sample. Sequenced input: peripheral blood. Receptor source: a woman over 75 with active or convalescent COVID-19.

The chain employs TRBV28 and TRBJ1-5; a possible D gene is TRBD1 (6 bases). Germline-derived CDR1 and CDR2 are MDHEN and SYDVKM. The CDR3 has 18 residues. V dropped 5 bases and J dropped 4 bases, with 24 bases sitting between them. The DNA for the CDR3 is TGTGCCAGCAGTAGACTCCTCCGGGACACGACCTTGAATCAGCCCCAGCATTTT. This encodes CASSRLLRDTTLNQPQHF.

This clone was recorded only once. The gene calls are TRBV25-1 and TRBJ2-7; 7 bases map to TRBD1. V lost 8 bases and J lost 4; bases outside the gene matches: 5. Germline V gives CDR1 MGHDK, CDR2 SYGVNS. The CDR3 has 12 amino acids. The chain's CDR3 is CASLDRTYEQYF. The CDR3 nucleotides read TGTGCCAGCCTGGACAGGACGTACGAGCAGTACTTC.

The V call is TRBV7-2, the J call TRBJ2-3; TRBD2 matches 7 bases. V dropped 1 base and J dropped 1; count of bases not matched to a gene: 5. CDR1 and CDR2 from the germline V gene are SGHTA and FQGNSA. CDR3 length: 16 amino acids. The CDR3 DNA is TGTGCCAGCAGCTTAGGTGGCGGGGGAGGCACAGATACGCAGTATTTT. It encodes CASSLGGGGGTDTQYF.

V gene TRBV18 combines with J gene TRBJ1-2; 8 nucleotides match TRBD1. This CDR3 comprises 13 residues. V gave up 2 bases and J gave up 4 bases; unmatched junction bases: 0. Germline lookup yields CDR1 KGHSH and CDR2 LQKENI. The CDR3 nucleotides read TGTGCCAGCTCACCAGGACAGGGCTATGGCTACACCTTC. Translated, it gives CASSPGQGYGYTF.

The sample holds a few counts of this clone. This chain links TRBV5-1 with TRBJ2-5, with D perhaps matching TRBD1 (5 bases). V gave up 0 bases and J gave up 5 bases, with 11 bases separating them. There are 14 residues in the CDR3. CDR1 is SGHRS and CDR2 is YFSETQ in the germline V gene. The CDR3 nucleotides read TGCGCCAGCAGCTTGGAGGCAGGGCGGGAGACCCAGTACTTC. Residues: CASSLEAGRETQYF. Together with reference TRBV5-1 and TRBJ2-5, the CDR3 gives the full variable domain: KAGVTQTPRYLIKTRGQQVTLSCSPISGHRSVSWYQQTPGQGLQFLFEYFSETQRNKGNFPGRFSGRQFSNSRSEMNVSTLELGDSALYLCASSLEAGRETQYFGPGTRLLVL.

The rearrangement joins TRBV6-5 to TRBJ1-2, with D unresolved. Germline-derived CDR1 and CDR2 are MNHEY and SVGAGI. Deletions cut 5 bases from V and 8 bases from J, with 12 bases between. The CDR3 contains 12 residues. CDR3 amino acids: CASSPRGWGYTF. The CDR3 DNA follows: TGTGCCAGCAGTCCCCGGGGATGGGGCTACACCTTC.

The chain links TRBV19 to TRBJ1-5; possibly TRBD1 for D (5 bases). CDR3 length equals 15 residues. Trimming took 6 bases from V and 4 from J, leaving 16 bases between them. The germline V gene encodes CDR1 LNHDA and CDR2 SQIVND (reference sequence). DNA of the CDR3: TGTGCCAGTAGCCCCGGGGGGGGGAGAAATCAGCCCCAGCATTTT. Protein: CASSPGGGRNQPQHF. The full variable domain, its missing parts supplied by reference TRBV19 and TRBJ1-5, is DGGITQSPKYLFRKEGQNVTLSCEQNLNHDAMYWYRQDPGQGLRLIYYSQIVNDFQKGDIAEGYSVSREKKESFPLTVTSAQKNPTAFYLCASSPGGGRNQPQHFGDGTRLSIL.

The chain is built from TRBV2 and TRBJ2-2; D might be TRBD2 (6 bases). Germline values: CDR1 SNHLY, CDR2 FYNNEI. Trimming took 0 bases from V and 2 from J, leaving 13 bases between them. This CDR3 is built from 17 residues. The CDR3 region has the DNA TGTGCCAGCAGTGAAGCGCTTCTCGGGGGAAACACCGGGGAGCTGTTTTTT. Amino acid sequence: CASSEALLGGNTGELFF.

The chain carries TRBV3-1 (or the pseudogene TRBV3-2) and TRBJ2-5; D not resolved. This CDR3 is built from 15 residues. Germline V gene lookup returns CDR1 LGHDT and CDR2 YNNKEL (reference sequence). Trimming stripped 0 bases from V and 7 bases from J, with 15 bases between. The CDR3 loop is CASSQDRVTSGTQYF. The CDR3 DNA sequence: TGTGCCAGCAGCCAAGATCGGGTAACGAGTGGGACCCAGTACTTC.

This chain links TRBV7-9 with TRBJ1-4, with D tentatively TRBD1 (6 bases). Germline V lookup: CDR1 SEHNR, CDR2 FQNEAQ (reference sequence). There are 19 residues in the CDR3. The V and J ends lost 5 bases and 3 bases respectively, with 25 bases between them. DNA for the CDR3: TGTGCCAGCAGCCCCTCGACAGGTCTGAGGGTTCTCGCTAATGAAAAACTGTTTTTT. The encoded protein is CASSPSTGLRVLANEKLFF.

The chain has TRBV28 and TRBJ2-7; D remains unclear. V was cut by 1 base and J by 3 bases, with 4 bases left in between. From germline, CDR1 is MDHEN and CDR2 SYDVKM. The CDR3 totals 12 residues. CDR3: CASSLSFYEQYF. The CDR3, as DNA: TGTGCCAGCAGTTTATCCTTCTACGAGCAGTACTTC.

The rearrangement links TRBV18 to TRBJ2-5, with D possibly TRBD1 on 5 matching bases. Trimming stripped 0 bases from V and 5 bases from J, with 13 bases between. The germline gives CDR1 KGHSH, CDR2 LQKENI. The length of the CDR3 is 15 residues. CDR3 bases: TGTGCCAGCTCACCACCTCCAGATTCAGGGGAGACCCAGTACTTC. Amino acid sequence: CASSPPPDSGETQYF.

The rearrangement joins TRBV21-1 to TRBJ1-5; the table's D call TRBD1 went unverified against the DNA. TRBV21-1 is classified as a pseudogene. The CDR3 runs 19 residues. The CDR3 sequence: CASSKDRGWRTGSNQPQHF. The CDR3 DNA follows: TGTGCCAGCAGCAAAGACAGAGGGTGGAGGACAGGTAGCAATCAGCCCCAGCATTTT.

In this sample, this clone turned up many times. The chain couples TRBV10-1 to TRBJ2-7; 8 bases are shared with TRBD1. Per the germline V gene, CDR1 is WNHNN and CDR2 is SYGVQD (reference sequence). Trimming removed 2 bases from V and 4 bases from J; junction bases left unmatched: 1. This CDR3 is built from 13 residues. Here the CDR3 reads CASSERTGYEQYF. The CDR3 DNA sequence: TGCGCCAGCAGTGAGAGGACAGGGTACGAGCAGTACTTC.

This clone was seen just once. The gene calls are TRBV10-3 and TRBJ2-5; D possibly corresponds to TRBD1 (6 bases). Germline V CDR1 and CDR2: ENHRY, SYGVKD. CDR3 length: 16 residues. Trimming took off 4 bases at V and 5 bases at J, with 20 bases between the two ends. The CDR3, as DNA: TGTGCCATCAGTGCAGGGGCCAGGGTTGTGGTGGAGACCCAGTACTTC. Amino acid sequence: CAISAGARVVVETQYF.

The chain carries TRBV6-1 and TRBJ1-1, with D perhaps TRBD1 (6 bases). CDR3 length: 17 amino acids. Germline assignment: CDR1 MNHNS and CDR2 SASEGT. V lost 2 bases to trimming and J lost 6 bases, with 22 bases between them. CDR3 bases: TGTGCCAGCAGTGAAAAGAAGGGGAAGGGGGTATACGCTGAAGCTTTCTTT. The encoded protein is CASSEKKGKGVYAEAFF.

The chain recombines TRBV2 with TRBJ2-2; D might be TRBD2 (5 bases). V lost 1 base and J 1 base, leaving 7 bases between the germline ends. The CDR3 runs 15 residues. Germline V gives CDR1 SNHLY, CDR2 FYNNEI. CDR3: CASSEVGLNTGELFF. The CDR3, as DNA: TGTGCCAGCAGTGAAGTTGGACTGAACACCGGGGAGCTGTTTTTT. Filled out from reference TRBV2 and TRBJ2-2, the complete variable domain reads EPEVTQTPSHQVTQMGQEVILRCVPISNHLYFYWYRQILGQKVEFLVSFYNNEISEKSEIFDDQFSVERPDGSNFTLKIRSTKLEDSAMYFCASSEVGLNTGELFFGEGSRLTVL.

This sequence joins TRBV7-2 and TRBJ2-5, with TRBD2 identical over 10 bases. The CDR3 has 16 amino acids. The junction had 10 bases not matched to a gene; V was cut back by 4 bases and J by 5 bases. The germline gives CDR1 SGHTA, CDR2 FQGNSA. CDR3: CASSYGAGGPGETQYF. The CDR3 DNA reads TGTGCCAGCAGCTACGGAGCGGGGGGGCCTGGGGAGACCCAGTACTTC.

This rearrangement joins TRBV30 to TRBJ2-1, with 8 bases that match TRBD1. The germline gives CDR1 GTSNPN, CDR2 SVGIG (reference sequence). V was clipped by 4 bases and J by 0 bases; unmatched bases: 5. CDR3 size: 15 residues. The CDR3, as DNA: TGTGCCTGGAAGGGACAGGTGAGCTCCTACAATGAGCAGTTCTTC. Encoded protein: CAWKGQVSSYNEQFF.

This chain links TRBV7-6 with TRBJ2-5, with TRBD2 as a possible D gene (6 bases). Germline V gene lookup returns CDR1 SGHVS and CDR2 FNYEAQ. Trimming cost V 3 bases and J 1 base, with 21 bases left between them. This CDR3 comprises 18 residues. The CDR3 sequence: CASSFSGTEIISQETQYF. The CDR3 coding sequence is TGTGCCAGCAGCTTCTCCGGGACTGAAATAATTTCCCAAGAGACCCAGTACTTC.

This clone was seen ten or more times. The chain couples TRBV5-4 to TRBJ2-3; D not resolved. The V end lost 1 base, the J end lost 0 bases, and 12 bases lay between the germline ends. This CDR3 comprises 16 residues. Germline V CDR1 and CDR2: SGHNT, YYREEE (reference sequence). The CDR3: CASSLPQAQSTDTQYF. The CDR3 bases are TGTGCCAGCAGCTTGCCGCAGGCGCAAAGCACAGATACGCAGTATTTT.

This chain connects TRBV18 to TRBJ1-3, with D perhaps matching TRBD1 (5 bases). Trimming removed 1 base from V and 0 bases from J, with 7 bases in between. This CDR3 is built from 15 residues. Germline-derived CDR1 and CDR2 are KGHSH and LQKENI. In nucleotides, the CDR3 is TGTGCCAGCTCACCACGGGGCCTCTCTGGAAACACCATATATTTT. Its protein is CASSPRGLSGNTIYF.

V usage is TRBV4-2 and J usage is TRBJ1-2; 10 bases fit TRBD1. The CDR3 loop spans 14 amino acids. Losses at the gene ends were 6 bases for V and 3 bases for J; bases not matched to a gene: 4. Per the germline V gene, CDR1 is LGHNA and CDR2 is YNFKEQ. For the CDR3, the DNA is TGTGCCAGCAGGGAGACAGGGGGCGACTATGGCTACACCTTC. Its protein is CASRETGGDYGYTF.

The chain links TRBV5-6 to TRBJ1-2, with 8 bases identical to TRBD1. This CDR3 has 14 amino acids. V dropped 4 bases and J dropped 3; count of bases not matched to a gene: 5. Germline V CDR1 and CDR2: SGHDT, YYEEEE. CDR3 region: CASSPGQGYYGYTF. The CDR3, as DNA: TGTGCCAGCAGCCCCGGACAGGGATACTATGGCTACACCTTC.

V gene TRBV28 combines with J gene TRBJ1-2; TRBD1 matches at 8 bases. This CDR3 comprises 14 residues. V lost 6 bases to trimming and J lost 5 bases; unmatched junction nucleotides: 8. Germline assignment: CDR1 MDHEN and CDR2 SYDVKM. The CDR3 DNA reads TGTGCCAGCAGCCGCACGGACAGGGTTTATGGCTACACCTTC. This sequence encodes CASSRTDRVYGYTF.